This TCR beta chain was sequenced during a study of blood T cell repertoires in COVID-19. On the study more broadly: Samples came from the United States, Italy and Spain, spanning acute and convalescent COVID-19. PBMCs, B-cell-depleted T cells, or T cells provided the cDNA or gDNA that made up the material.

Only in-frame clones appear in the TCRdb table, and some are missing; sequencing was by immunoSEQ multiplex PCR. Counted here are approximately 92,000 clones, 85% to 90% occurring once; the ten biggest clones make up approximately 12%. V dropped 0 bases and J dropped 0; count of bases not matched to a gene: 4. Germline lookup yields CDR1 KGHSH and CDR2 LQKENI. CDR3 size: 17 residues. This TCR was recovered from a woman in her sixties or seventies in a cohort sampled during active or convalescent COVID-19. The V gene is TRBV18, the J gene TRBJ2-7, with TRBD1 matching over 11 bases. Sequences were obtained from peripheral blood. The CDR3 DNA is TGTGCCAGCTCACCACCGGTCGGGACAGGGGGCTCCTACGAGCAGTACTTC. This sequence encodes CASSPPVGTGGSYEQYF.